Listed below are T cell receptor beta chains from one sample, sequenced in a study of OX40 agonist ivuxolimab in advanced cancers. TCRdb's copy holds only in-frame clones and misses some; the assay was immunoSEQ multiplex PCR. The repertoire has nearly 80,000 clones, approximately 85% of them found once; the top ten carry 20% to 25%. Source: CD4+ or CD8+ T cells sorted from blood, taken in a trial of the OX40 agonist ivuxolimab. These TCRs come from an adult with an advanced solid tumor such as melanoma, head and neck, liver or kidney cancer. The CDR3 runs from the conserved cysteine through the conserved F or W. Each record gives: clone size, CDR3 length, V gene, CDR3 protein. Clone sizes are given selectively: once, few, many, or a class where the clone is expanded.

>.|14|TRBV5-1
CASSLRDIYTEAFF
>.|16|TRBV19
CASSPVTGQINQPQHF
>.|15|TRBV5-4
CASSLVSGAYTEAFF
>.|14|TRBV9
CASSPHRGEETQYF
>.|16|TRBV5-1
CASSATSGGAYNEQFF
>.|13|TRBV5-4
CASSLGGNSPLHF
>.|15|TRBV5-6
CASSPRAGGQETQYF
>.|11|TRBV7-9
CASSLGTEAFF
>once|10|TRBV30
CASPGGPQHF
>once|16|TRBV7-2
CASSLQGLTGNQPQHF
>.|13|TRBV11-3
CASSLGQDYEQYF
>.|14|TRBV7-2
CASSSSGGSYEQYF
>.|12|TRBV16
CASSPSGGEQYF
>.|15|TRBV12-5
CASGLGQGVPYEQYF
>.|14|TRBV7-9
CASSTGGLYSPLHF
>.|17|TRBV7-2
CASRVELLGFSADTQYF
>.|15|TRBV12-5
CASAQGGGTTDTQYF
>.|14|TRBV29-1
CSVVGGTGDYEQYF
>.|14|TRBV7-2
CASSFRTGDYEQYF
>.|14|TRBV10-1
CASSPDGSSYEQYF
>few|17|TRBV4-2
CASSQGGMAPNTGELFF
>.|11|TRBV10-2
CASTAYNEQFF
>.|15|TRBV5-4
CASSLDTGLNTEAFF
>.|15|TRBV19
CASRLFRDTNQPQHF
>.|14|TRBV5-1
CASSLDSRNSPLHF
>few|13|TRBV11-2
CASSLGEFQPQHF
>.|15|TRBV25-1
CASSTSFRQRTEAFF
>.|15|TRBV13
CASSLDANSGDEQYF
>.|13|TRBV5-1
CASSWEGDYGYTF
>.|18|TRBV7-6
CASSLYRGGGHGKNIQYF
>few|14|TRBV18
CASSPPGGSYEQYF
>.|14|TRBV5-1
CASSNSGTYNEQFF
>once|12|TRBV7-2
CASSSGLYEQYF
>few|18|TRBV4-1
CASSRGRLGQVRTDTQYF
>few|12|TRBV28
CASSFLRGTQYF
>.|13|TRBV19
CASSNTGNQPQHF
>.|11|TRBV28
CASRTFYEQYF
>.|15|TRBV9
CASSPRTSEYNEQFF
>.|13|TRBV7-2
CASSGGMGYEQYF
>.|14|TRBV5-1
CASSPQAGNTEAFF
>.|14|TRBV27
CASSFGTGRYRIYF
>.|13|TRBV19
CASSTAIQETQYF
>.|16|TRBV28
CASSASGQVGNQPQHF
>.|14|TRBV18
CASSPRTANTEAFF
>.|16|TRBV10-3
CAISETIGAGADEQYF
>once|14|TRBV2
CASSVNVGTTEAFF
>.|13|TRBV5-5
CASSLQGSNEQFF
>.|15|TRBV14
CASSQVTGANYGYTF
>.|16|TRBV7-2
CASSLGLGRGYYEQYF
>.|13|TRBV11-3
CASSLGFNEKLFF
>.|14|TRBV30
CAWRKVGSSYEQYF
>.|13|TRBV19
CASSNTNTGELFF
>.|14|TRBV5-4
CASRDPGANLEQYF